This passage covers 2 T cell receptor beta chains from one sample sequenced in a study of T cell responses to AZD1222 COVID-19 vaccine. The repertoire was sequenced with immunoSEQ multiplex PCR; TCRdb's copy has only in-frame clones and lacks some. The sample records over 150,000 clones, around 88% being singletons. Here the sequenced sample was peripheral blood, taken 28 days after the second AZD1222 dose. The receptors stem from an adult who received the AZD1222 COVID-19 vaccine.

CDR3 sequence (DNA): TGTGCCAGCAGCTTAGACAGCGGCACTGAAGCTTTCTTT. As protein: CASSLDSGTEAFF. The chain couples TRBV11-2 to TRBJ1-1; D not certain. V lost 0 bases to trimming and J lost 4 bases, with 6 bases between them. In germline, CDR1 is SGHAT, CDR2 FQNNGV. This CDR3 has 13 residues.

This sequence joins TRBV10-1 and TRBJ1-1; D unresolved. V gave up 6 bases and J gave up 5 bases, with 16 bases separating them. From germline, CDR1 is WNHNN and CDR2 SYGVQD (reference sequence). The CDR3 runs to 14 residues. DNA for the CDR3: TGCGCCAGCAGCACGGGCCTCGGAGCAACTGAAGCTTTCTTT. Translation gives CASSTGLGATEAFF.